This T cell receptor (beta chain) emerged from a study of type 1 regulatory T cells. Study-wide context: An in vitro protocol generated T-allo10, a Tr1-enriched, alloantigen-specific CD4 T cell product.

TCRdb recomputed calls from the reads with MiXCR, one row per CDR3 protein. The repertoire holds approximately 14,000 distinct CDR3 sequences, with roughly 13% as singletons. This clonotype has a count of ten or more. Its antigen is still unknown. Germline loops: CDR1 MNHNS, CDR2 SASEGT. The V and J ends lost 9 bases and 2 bases respectively, with 25 bases between them. There are 17 residues in the CDR3. The TCR originated in a human donor in good health. Sequencing was performed on cultured T cells, either the whole culture or a sorted T cell fraction (not recorded which). The chain has TRBV6-1 and TRBJ1-2, with D uncertain. The CDR3 region has the DNA TGTGCCAGTAACTCTTTGGACGGACCGATCCGCAACTATGGCTACACCTTC. Translating gives CASNSLDGPIRNYGYTF.